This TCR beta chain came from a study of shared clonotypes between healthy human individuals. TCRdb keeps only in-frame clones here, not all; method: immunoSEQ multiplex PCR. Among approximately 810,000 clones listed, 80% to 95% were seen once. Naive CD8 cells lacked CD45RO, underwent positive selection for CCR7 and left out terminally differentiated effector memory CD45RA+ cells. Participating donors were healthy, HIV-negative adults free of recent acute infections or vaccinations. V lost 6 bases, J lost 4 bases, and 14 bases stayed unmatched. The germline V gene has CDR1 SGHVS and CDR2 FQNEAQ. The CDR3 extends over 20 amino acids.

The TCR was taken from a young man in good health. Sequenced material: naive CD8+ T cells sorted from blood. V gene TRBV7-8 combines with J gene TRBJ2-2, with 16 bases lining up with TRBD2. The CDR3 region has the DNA TGTGCCAGCAGGTGGCCGGGACTAGCGGGAGGGCCTTCGCCCACCGGGGAGCTGTTTTTT. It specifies CASRWPGLAGGPSPTGELFF.